This T cell receptor (beta chain) was identified in a study of identical twins. The table lists this clonotype with a few counts. TCRdb fed the 5' RACE reads into MiXCR, producing one record per CDR3 protein. The sample comprises roughly 720,000 distinct CDR3 sequences, over 15% of which are singletons, and about 12% rests with the top ten. The CDR3 sequence is 12 residues long. In germline, CDR1 is SEHNR, CDR2 FQNEAQ (reference sequence). V was cut by 4 bases and J by 6 bases, with 7 bases left in between. A further study also used this sample, focusing on T cells expressing NK-cell markers. From that study: Dominant NKG2C+ clonotypes made up about 1.0-7.0% of CD8+ T cells in six donors. Where a few donors were concerned, these clonotypes also led the CD3+CD56-NKG2C+ fraction.

The J gene is TRBJ1-5, the V gene TRBV7-9; the D is unclear. This receptor was identified in a woman between 18 and 29 years old in good health. The sample taken for sequencing was PBMCs. CDR3 coding DNA: TGTGCCAGCAGCTCAGACGTTCAGCCCCAGCATTTT. This encodes CASSSDVQPQHF. The variable domain in full, completed from reference TRBV7-9 and TRBJ1-5, reads DTGVSQNPRHKITKRGQNVTFRCDPISEHNRLYWYRQTLGQGPEFLTYFQNEAQLEKSRLLSDRFSAERPKGSFSTLEIQRTEQGDSAMYLCASSSDVQPQHFGDGTRLSIL.